The present TCR beta chain was sequenced within a study of CD8 T cells in Susac syndrome. Blood CD8+ and CD4+ T cells underwent high-throughput TCR beta sequencing. Turning to this clonotype: Its cognate antigen is unknown.

Notes on the study in general: It was acknowledged in the study that the number of individuals who were included in its TCR sequencing and HLA analysis was relatively small.

Reverse transcription of roughly 0.45 to 1 ug RNA used random hexamers. The amplification used immunoSEQ multiplex PCR on TCR beta CDR3; it spanned 54 Vbeta and 13 Jbeta. TCRdb independently ran MiXCR on the immunoSEQ multiplex PCR reads; one entry per CDR3 protein. The sample lists 180,000 or so distinct CDR3 sequences, 90% to 95% seen once, with about 0.13% in the top ten. The sequence was collected from a human donor in good health. Sequenced: CD4+ T cells from PBMCs.

The CDR3 region has the DNA TGCAGTGCTCCCGGAAGGCCCCAAGAGACCCAGTACTTC. This encodes CSAPGRPQETQYF. The rearrangement joins TRBV20-1 to TRBJ2-5; D unresolved. Germline CDR1 DFQATT, CDR2 SNEGSKA (reference sequence). V was cut by 5 bases and J by 1 base, with 11 bases left in between. The CDR3 totals 13 residues.